A selection of T cell receptor beta chains follows, all from one sample in a study of shared clonotypes between healthy human individuals. The assay was immunoSEQ multiplex PCR, and TCRdb's table has in-frame clones only and misses some. The table shows more than 450,000 clones, with about four fifths occurring only once. What was sequenced was PBMCs. These receptors came from a woman aged 40-49 years in good health. Some clones in this sample may be carry-over from other donors' samples. Both conserved end residues are part of each CDR3. A D gene is named only where the DNA matches it firmly. Part of the rows lack a size; the others show once, few, many or a class for expanded clones.

>-|TRBV7-3|TRBJ2-7|-
TGTGCCAGCAGCTCCCGGGGGACGCAGCGAACAAAGAGGATCTTC
CASSSRGTQRTKRIF
>-|TRBV5-6|TRBJ1-3|-
TGTGCCAGCAGCTTCCGGGGGCCAGGAAACACCATATATTTT
CASSFRGPGNTIYF
>once|TRBV4-1|TRBJ1-3|TRBD1
TGCGCCAGCAGCCGCCCAGGACAGGGCTCTGGAAACACCATATATTTT
CASSRPGQGSGNTIYF
>-|TRBV6-5|TRBJ1-2|-
TGTGCCAGCAGCAAGACCGGGAGACGGGGCGGCTACACCTTC
CASSKTGRRGGYTF
>-|TRBV4-1|TRBJ2-5|TRBD2
TGCGCCAGCAGCCTTCTCCCTCGGGGACTAGCGGGGCTGGAGACCCAGTACTTC
CASSLLPRGLAGLETQYF
>-|TRBV7-2|TRBJ2-3|-
TGTGCCAGCAGCTTAGACCCCCCAGATACGCAGTATTTT
CASSLDPPDTQYF
>-|TRBV4-1|TRBJ2-1|TRBD2
TGCGCCAGCAGCCAAGGACTAGCGGGCTCCTACAATGAGCAGTTCTTC
CASSQGLAGSYNEQFF
>-|TRBV10-3|TRBJ1-1|-
TGTGCCATCAGTGAGGTCGGGGTAATTTTGAGAGCTTTCTTT
CAISEVGVILRAFF
>-|TRBV9|TRBJ2-3|-
TGTGCCAGCAGCCCCACAGGTAGCGGTCCTAGCACAGATACGCAGTATTTT
CASSPTGSGPSTDTQYF
>few|TRBV2|TRBJ2-7|-
TGTGCCAGCAGCTGGAGTGGGGACGGCTACGAGCAGTACTTC
CASSWSGDGYEQYF
>-|TRBV7-2|TRBJ1-3|-
TGTGCCAGCAGCCCGACGGTCGGATCTGGAAACACCATATATTTT
CASSPTVGSGNTIYF
>-|TRBV28|TRBJ1-2|-
TGTGCCTTGTCATCCCGTAGCTATGGCTACACCTTC
CALSSRSYGYTF
>-|TRBV4-1|TRBJ2-7|TRBD2
TGCGCCAGCAGCCAACGCGGGAGTGACTACGAGCAGTACTTC
CASSQRGSDYEQYF
>-|TRBV10-3|TRBJ2-2|-
TGTGCCATCAGTCGACTACAGGGCACCGGGGAGCTGTTTTTT
CAISRLQGTGELFF
>once|TRBV7-7|TRBJ2-3|-
TGTGCTAGCAGCTTAGGGGGAGGGCCATCAGATACGCAGTATTTT
CASSLGGGPSDTQYF
>-|TRBV5-4|TRBJ2-1|TRBD2
TGTGCCAGCAGAGATGGACTAGCGGGGGGTAATGAGCAGTTCTTC
CASRDGLAGGNEQFF
>-|TRBV13|TRBJ2-1|TRBD1
TGTGCCAGCAGCTTAGGGGGACAGGGTTTGCATGAGCAGTTCTTC
CASSLGGQGLHEQFF
>-|TRBV7-2|TRBJ2-5|-
TGTGCCAGCAGCTTAGCCGCAGGACCTCAAATCCGACCGTACTTC
CASSLAAGPQIRPYF
>-|TRBV13|TRBJ2-7|-
TGTGCCAGCAGCTTAAAGGGGGGCGAGCAGTACTTC
CASSLKGGEQYF
>once|TRBV11-2|TRBJ2-1|-
TGTGCCAGCAGCTTGACAGGTCATCACTACAATGAGCAGTTCTTC
CASSLTGHHYNEQFF
>once|TRBV1|TRBJ2-1|-
TGCACCAGCAGCCAGGAAAAGGGAGGCTTAAGGGCCAATGAGCAGTTCTTC
CTSSQEKGGLRANEQFF
>-|TRBV7-2|TRBJ2-3|-
TGTGCCAGCAGCCCCGGGACTTTTAAGGGCCAGTATTTT
CASSPGTFKGQYF
>few|TRBV7-9|TRBJ2-5|TRBD2
TGTGCCAGCAGTTTAGGACTAGCAAATCGAGAGACCCAGTACTTC
CASSLGLANRETQYF
>-|TRBV7-2|TRBJ2-7|-
TGTGCCAGCAGCTTAGACGGGACACTGGACGAGCAGTACTTC
CASSLDGTLDEQYF
>-|TRBV28|TRBJ2-7|TRBD2
TGTGCCAGCAGTTTTCCCCTCGGGACTAGCGGAACCTCCTACGAGCAGTACTTC
CASSFPLGTSGTSYEQYF
>-|TRBV7-6|TRBJ1-3|TRBD1
TGTGCCAGCAGCCCCCGAACAGGGGTAGCTGGAAACACCATATATTTT
CASSPRTGVAGNTIYF
>-|TRBV6-5|TRBJ2-1|TRBD1
TGTGCCAGCAGCGGGACAGTGAATGAGCAGTTCTTC
CASSGTVNEQFF
>-|TRBV28|TRBJ1-4|-
TGTGCCAGCAGTTTGGGGCAGGAGAATGAAAAACTGTTTTTT
CASSLGQENEKLFF
>-|TRBV27|TRBJ1-4|-
TGTGCCAGCAGTTCGGAGGGTTCTTTTGAAAAACTGTTTTTT
CASSSEGSFEKLFF
>-|TRBV2|TRBJ2-3|TRBD2
TGTGCCAGCAAGCCGACTAGCGGAGCCCAAACGCAGTATTTT
CASKPTSGAQTQYF
>-|TRBV10-2|TRBJ1-4|TRBD1
TGCGCCAGCAGTGAGTTTGGGGACAGCTCTACTAATGAAAAACTGTTTTTT
CASSEFGDSSTNEKLFF
>few|TRBV25-1|TRBJ1-4|-
TGTGCCAGCAGTGTCAGGGATGAAAAACTGTTTTTT
CASSVRDEKLFF
>-|TRBV29-1|TRBJ2-5|-
TGCAGCGTTGACCCGAGGGGGGAGGGCCACGGCGAGACCCAGTACTTC
CSVDPRGEGHGETQYF
>few|TRBV27|TRBJ2-2|TRBD2
TGTGCCAGCAGTTTTAGCGGGATTGCCGGGGAGCTGTTTTTT
CASSFSGIAGELFF
>-|TRBV7-9|TRBJ1-5|-
TGTGCCAGCAGCCCGGGCCCTGTCCTGGGTATGGAGCCCCAGCATTTT
CASSPGPVLGMEPQHF
>-|TRBV15|TRBJ2-5|TRBD2
TGTGCCACCAGCAGAAAAGCGGGAGGGAAAGAGACCCAGTACTTC
CATSRKAGGKETQYF
>-|TRBV6-1|TRBJ1-5|-
TGTGCCAGCAGGGTAGGGGGGGTGAGTCAGCCCCAGCATTTT
CASRVGGVSQPQHF
>-|TRBV7-3|TRBJ2-5|-
TGTGCCAGCAGCTTAACAGGGAGGGGGGAGACCCAGTACTTC
CASSLTGRGETQYF
>few|TRBV5-1|TRBJ2-1|TRBD2
TGCGCCAGCAGGAGGGGGATCGGGCTAGCGGGAGGGCGTGATGAGCAGTTCTTC
CASRRGIGLAGGRDEQFF
>once|TRBV6-4|TRBJ2-3|TRBD2
TGTGCCAGCGGCGACTTAGCGGGGTCTAGCACAGATACGCAGTATTTT
CASGDLAGSSTDTQYF
>-|TRBV20-1|TRBJ1-1|-
TGCACGGGCGACTTGAACACTGAAGCTTTCTTT
CTGDLNTEAFF
>-|TRBV11-2|TRBJ2-1|-
TGTGCCAGCAGCTTACGATGGTCGGGGGCCGGAGCCCAGCAGTTCTTC
CASSLRWSGAGAQQFF
>once|TRBV19|TRBJ2-7|-
TGTGCCAGTAGACCGACAGGAAACTACGAGCAGTACTTC
CASRPTGNYEQYF
>-|TRBV6-1|TRBJ2-5|TRBD2
TGTGCCAGCACCAGACTAGCGGGAAACCAAGAGACCCAGTACTTC
CASTRLAGNQETQYF
>-|TRBV19|TRBJ1-4|-
TGTGCCAGTAGTAGGCGGGGGGGGCTGGATACGGCGGAAAAACTGTTTTTT
CASSRRGGLDTAEKLFF
>-|TRBV5-5|TRBJ2-1|-
TGTGCCAGCAGCTTAGACACCTCCCCCTACAATGAGCAGTTCTTC
CASSLDTSPYNEQFF
>once|TRBV7-3|TRBJ2-1|-
TGTGCCAGCAGCGTCTCCGGGCCCCAGTCGGGGAATGAGCAGTTCTTC
CASSVSGPQSGNEQFF
>-|TRBV28|TRBJ1-3|-
TGTGCCAGCAGTCCCACCAGCTCTGGAAACACCATATATTTT
CASSPTSSGNTIYF
>-|TRBV28|TRBJ1-4|-
TGTGCCAGCAGTTTGAGGGGAGGGGCAACTAATGAAAAACTGTTTTTT
CASSLRGGATNEKLFF
>-|TRBV27|TRBJ2-1|TRBD2
TGTGCCAGCAAGGGACTAGCTGTTCACAATGAGCAGTTCTTC
CASKGLAVHNEQFF
>-|TRBV14|TRBJ2-3|-
TGTGCCAGCAGCCACGGGGATACGCAGTATTTT
CASSHGDTQYF
>few|TRBV7-2|TRBJ2-1|-
TGTGCCAGCGGTCTAGACCTTAACAATGAGCAGTTCTTC
CASGLDLNNEQFF
>-|TRBV2|TRBJ2-7|-
TGTGCCAGCAGTGATGGGTGGGGCGTGGGGGCGAAAACATCCTACGAGCAGTACTTC
CASSDGWGVGAKTSYEQYF
>-|TRBV27|TRBJ2-1|TRBD2
TGTGCCAGCAGTTGGCTAGCGGGAGCCTACAATGAGCAGTTCTTC
CASSWLAGAYNEQFF
>-|TRBV4-1|TRBJ2-3|TRBD2
TGCGCCAGCAGGCCGCTAGGAGCGGGAGTGGGTTTAGATACGCAGTATTTT
CASRPLGAGVGLDTQYF